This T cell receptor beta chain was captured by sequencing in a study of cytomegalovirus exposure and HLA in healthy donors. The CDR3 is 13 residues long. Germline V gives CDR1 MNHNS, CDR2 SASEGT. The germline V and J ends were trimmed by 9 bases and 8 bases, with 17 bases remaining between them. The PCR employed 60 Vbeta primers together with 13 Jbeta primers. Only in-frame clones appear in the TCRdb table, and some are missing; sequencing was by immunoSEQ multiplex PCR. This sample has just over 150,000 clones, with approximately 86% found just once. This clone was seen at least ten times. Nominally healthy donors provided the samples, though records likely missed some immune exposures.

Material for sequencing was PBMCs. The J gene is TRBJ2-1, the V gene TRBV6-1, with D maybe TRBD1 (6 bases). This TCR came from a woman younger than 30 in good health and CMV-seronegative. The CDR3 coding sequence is TGTGCCAGTCACAGGGAGTCTACAGATGAGCAGTTCTTC. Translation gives CASHRESTDEQFF.